The T cell receptor beta chain under discussion was sequenced for a study of blood T cell repertoires in COVID-19. As for the study in general: There were acute and convalescent COVID-19 samples, and they came from the United States, Italy and Spain. PBMCs, B-cell-depleted T cells, or T cells provided the cDNA or gDNA that made up the material.

Original handling: How many nucleated cells were present was estimated from reference gene primer amplification. The repertoire was sequenced with immunoSEQ multiplex PCR; TCRdb's copy has only in-frame clones and lacks some. The V and J calls and clone size are taken from that table; D and trimming were inferred from the DNA. Of about 130,000 clones in the sample, roughly three quarters were seen once. Germline trimming cut 5 bases from V and 6 bases from J; bases unmatched to any gene: 8. Germline loops: CDR1 SGHNT, CDR2 YYREEE (reference sequence). The CDR3 has 13 residues. Followed over time, Seattle patients had been enrolled while infection was active.

The chain links TRBV5-4 to TRBJ2-7; TRBD1 aligns across 7 bases. The TCR sequence derives from a woman aged 70 to 79 with COVID-19, enrolled during active disease. The material sequenced was peripheral blood. CDR3 sequence: CASRQGFEREQYF. The CDR3 DNA sequence: TGTGCCAGCAGACAGGGGTTTGAGCGCGAGCAGTACTTC.